This entry lists 13 T cell receptor beta chains sequenced from one sample in a study of shared clonotypes between healthy human individuals. Sequenced by immunoSEQ multiplex PCR; TCRdb stores in-frame clones only, minus some. The sample holds hundreds of thousands of clones, about three quarters seen once. Sequences were obtained from memory CD4+ T cells sorted from blood. Subset defined: CD45RA-negative fraction. The receptors here all came from a woman aged 25 to 39 in good health.

This chain uses TRBV5-1 with TRBJ2-7; 10 nucleotides match TRBD1. Germline loops: CDR1 SGHRS, CDR2 YFSETQ. The CDR3 consists of 15 residues. Trimming removed 4 bases from V and 6 bases from J; junction bases left unmatched: 10. CDR3 sequence: CASSGTGQGIAEQYF. CDR3 DNA: TGCGCCAGCAGCGGAACGGGACAGGGGATTGCCGAGCAGTACTTC.

This clone appeared a few times. The J gene is TRBJ2-2, the V gene TRBV9; D unclear. The length of the CDR3 is 15 residues. The germline CDR1 and CDR2 sequences are SGDLS and YYNGEE. V was pared by 0 bases and J by 6 bases, with 12 bases between. CDR3 region: CASSVGSFKSGELFF. The CDR3 region has the DNA TGTGCCAGCAGCGTAGGGAGTTTTAAGTCCGGGGAGCTGTTTTTT. The full variable domain, its missing parts supplied by reference TRBV9 and TRBJ2-2, is DSGVTQTPKHLITATGQRVTLRCSPRSGDLSVYWYQQSLDQGLQFLIQYYNGEERAKGNILERFSAQQFPDLHSELNLSSLELGDSALYFCASSVGSFKSGELFFGEGSRLTVL.

V gene TRBV19 combines with J gene TRBJ2-5; D is undetermined. Germline-derived CDR1 and CDR2 are LNHDA and SQIVND (reference sequence). The V end was cut by 4 bases, the J end by 6 bases, with 15 bases between. The CDR3 is 14 amino acids. The CDR3 coding sequence is TGTGCCAGTAGTACTAGTAGGAATGACCAGACCCAGTACTTC. Translation gives CASSTSRNDQTQYF.

Points on this clone: The same CDR3 can be traced to other DNA sequences in this sample. The chain uses TRBV7-9 and TRBJ2-2; D gene ambiguous. V was pared by 0 bases and J by 1 base, with 3 bases between. This CDR3 has 14 amino acids. Germline V lookup: CDR1 SEHNR, CDR2 FQNEAQ (reference sequence). The CDR3, as DNA: TGTGCCAGCAGCTTAGCCCAGAACACCGGGGAGCTGTTTTTT. It is translated as CASSLAQNTGELFF. Full variable domain (missing parts from reference TRBV7-9 and TRBJ2-2): DTGVSQNPRHKITKRGQNVTFRCDPISEHNRLYWYRQTLGQGPEFLTYFQNEAQLEKSRLLSDRFSAERPKGSFSTLEIQRTEQGDSAMYLCASSLAQNTGELFFGEGSRLTVL.

In this sample, this clone turned up once. The chain recombines TRBV11-2 with TRBJ2-7; weak D call: TRBD1 (6 bases). V lost 5 bases and J lost 2, with 16 bases in between. This CDR3 has 15 residues. The germline CDR1 and CDR2 sequences are SGHAT and FQNNGV. The chain's CDR3 is CASSLTSTGPYEQYF. The CDR3 bases are TGTGCCAGCAGCCTGACCTCGACAGGTCCCTACGAGCAGTACTTC.

The CDR3 DNA is TGTGCCAGCTCACCATCACGACAGGGGTTCGGTCAAACTGAAGCTTTCTTT. Translation: CASSPSRQGFGQTEAFF. The chain couples TRBV18 to TRBJ1-1; 8 bases line up with TRBD1. J lost 5 bases, V lost 2 bases, and 13 bases had no gene match. In germline, CDR1 is KGHSH, CDR2 LQKENI. The CDR3 is 17 amino acids.

The V call is TRBV28, the J call TRBJ1-2, with 7 nucleotides matching TRBD1. Germline V gives CDR1 MDHEN, CDR2 SYDVKM. The CDR3 is 15 residues long. V dropped 3 bases and J dropped 8; count of bases not matched to a gene: 12. CDR3 in amino acids: CASSLKGGPWRGYTF. The CDR3 bases are TGTGCCAGCAGTTTGAAAGGGGGCCCCTGGCGCGGCTACACCTTC.

This chain connects TRBV11-2 to TRBJ2-1, with 11 bases fitting TRBD2. CDR3 length: 16 residues. Germline lookup yields CDR1 SGHAT and CDR2 FQNNGV. The J segment lost 8 bases and the V segment lost 2 bases, leaving 8 bases of the junction unmatched. Here the CDR3 reads CASSLNSLAGVYEQFF. Here the CDR3 DNA reads TGTGCCAGCAGCTTAAACTCACTAGCGGGAGTATATGAGCAGTTCTTC.

The chain employs TRBV13 and TRBJ2-1; D is perhaps TRBD1 (5 bases). V lost 3 bases, J lost 5 bases, and 8 bases lay in between. CDR1 is PRHDT, CDR2 FYEKMQ, per germline (reference sequence). The CDR3 is 13 amino acids. CDR3 loop: CASSFRVDNEQFF. In DNA form, the CDR3 reads TGTGCCAGCAGCTTCAGGGTAGACAATGAGCAGTTCTTC.

In this sample, this clone turned up once. The chain is built from TRBV7-9 and TRBJ2-3; 8 bases are shared with TRBD2. CDR3 length: 14 residues. J gave up 3 bases and V 3 bases, and 2 bases lay outside the gene matches. The germline V gene encodes CDR1 SEHNR and CDR2 FQNEAQ (reference sequence). The CDR3 spells CASSFSSGTDTQYF. As DNA, the CDR3 is TGTGCCAGCAGCTTTTCTAGCGGGACAGATACGCAGTATTTT.

This rearrangement joins TRBV7-9 to TRBJ2-7; 13 bases are a match to TRBD2. With V trimmed by 4 bases and J by 8 bases, 5 bases remained unmatched. The germline gives CDR1 SEHNR, CDR2 FQNEAQ (reference sequence). CDR3 length: 14 residues. The CDR3 here is CASSSGTSGTKQYF. The CDR3 DNA sequence: TGTGCCAGCAGCTCAGGGACTAGCGGGACGAAGCAGTACTTC.

The chain uses TRBV5-1 and TRBJ2-7; D not certain. Trimming left V 4 bases short and J 6 bases short, with 17 bases between. Germline CDR1 is SGHRS and CDR2 is YFSETQ. This CDR3 spans 14 amino acids. CDR3 loop: CASSLSGPSPEQYF. DNA of the CDR3: TGCGCCAGCAGCCTATCCGGGCCATCTCCCGAGCAGTACTTC.

There are many counts of this clone. V is TRBV2 and J is TRBJ2-7; D unclear. The germline V gene encodes CDR1 SNHLY and CDR2 FYNNEI. The length of the CDR3 is 14 residues. V was pared by 4 bases and J by 1 base, with 11 bases between. In nucleotides, the CDR3 is TGTGCCAGCAGTGTGAACCCCGGATCCTACGAGCAGTACTTC. This codes for CASSVNPGSYEQYF.